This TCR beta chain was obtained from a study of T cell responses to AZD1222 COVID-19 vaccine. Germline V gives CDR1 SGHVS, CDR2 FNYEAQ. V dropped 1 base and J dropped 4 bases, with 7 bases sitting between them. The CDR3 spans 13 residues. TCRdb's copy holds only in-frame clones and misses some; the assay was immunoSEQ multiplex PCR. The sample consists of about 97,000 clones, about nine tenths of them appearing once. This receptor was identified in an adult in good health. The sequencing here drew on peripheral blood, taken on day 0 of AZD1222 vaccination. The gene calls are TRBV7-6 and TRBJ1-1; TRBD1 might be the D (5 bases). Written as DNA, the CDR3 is TGTGCCAGCAGCTTAGGGGGGGGCACTGAAGCTTTCTTT. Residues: CASSLGGGTEAFF.